Presented here are 19 T cell receptor beta chains from one specimen sequenced in a study of T cells after yellow fever vaccination. Each CDR3 protein is one row after TCRdb ran MiXCR on the 5' RACE reads. The sample consists of about 340,000 distinct CDR3 sequences, roughly an eighth of them appearing once. The sequences come from CD4+ T cells sorted from PBMCs, collected 15 days after the yellow fever booster vaccination. Source of these receptors: a man aged 18-30 years who received the YFV17D yellow fever vaccine.

This clonotype was counted only a few times. The chain links TRBV20-1 to TRBJ2-3; 9 nucleotides match TRBD1. CDR1 and CDR2 from the germline V gene are DFQATT and SNEGSKA (reference sequence). Trimming cost V 3 bases and J 1 base; bases outside gene matches: 11. CDR3 length: 17 amino acids. In nucleotides, the CDR3 is TGCAGTGCTAGGGGTTCGACAGGGGGTTCGGGCACAGATACGCAGTATTTT. It is translated as CSARGSTGGSGTDTQYF.

In its sample, this clonotype was seen many times. The J gene is TRBJ1-1, the V gene TRBV7-2, with D maybe TRBD1 (5 bases). The V gene lost 6 bases and the J gene lost 1 base, with 18 bases spanning the gap. CDR1 and CDR2 (germline): SGHTA, FQGNSA. The CDR3 length is 16 residues. DNA for the CDR3: TGTGCCAGCAGTGGGGCCCGGGGGGGAACGAACACTGAAGCTTTCTTT. Amino acids: CASSGARGGTNTEAFF.

The chain has TRBV6-6 and TRBJ1-5, with D possibly matching TRBD1 (5 bases). There are 14 residues in the CDR3. V lost 0 bases and J 4 bases, leaving 7 bases between the germline ends. The germline CDR1 and CDR2 sequences are MNHNY and SVGAGI (reference sequence). DNA for the CDR3: TGTGCCAGCAGTTACTCGACAGCTAATCAGCCCCAGCATTTT. Amino acids: CASSYSTANQPQHF.

This clonotype was seen ten or more times. V is TRBV6-4 and J is TRBJ2-3, with no clear D. V was cut by 6 bases and J by 1 base, with 8 bases left in between. The germline CDR1 and CDR2 sequences are MRHNA and SNTAGT. CDR3 size: 13 residues. Here the CDR3 DNA reads TGTGCCAGCAGCCCGTCGGGCACAGATACGCAGTATTTT. Translating gives CASSPSGTDTQYF.

This clonotype was observed a few times. The chain carries TRBV5-1 and TRBJ1-4; 7 positions agree with TRBD1. The CDR3 spans 14 residues. The V and J ends lost 4 bases and 3 bases, in that order; junction bases with no gene match: 3. Germline V gives CDR1 SGHRS, CDR2 YFSETQ. CDR3 DNA: TGCGCCAGCAGCCAGGGGGGGGCTAATGAAAAACTGTTTTTT. It is translated as CASSQGGANEKLFF.

The V gene is TRBV6-5, the J gene TRBJ2-3; 7 bases map to TRBD2. The J segment lost 2 bases and the V segment lost 6 bases, leaving 8 bases of the junction unmatched. This CDR3 comprises 15 residues. CDR1 is MNHEY and CDR2 is SVGAGI in the germline V gene. The CDR3 sequence: CASRRQAGITDTQYF. CDR3 coding DNA: TGTGCCAGCAGGAGACAAGCGGGGATCACAGATACGCAGTATTTT.

V gene TRBV10-3 combines with J gene TRBJ2-7, with TRBD1 identical over 8 bases. The V and J ends lost 6 bases and 3 bases, in that order; junction bases with no gene match: 7. Germline CDR1 ENHRY, CDR2 SYGVKD. The CDR3 is made up of 14 amino acids. CDR3 bases: TGTGCCATCAGCTCGGACAGGGTTAACTACGAGCAGTACGTC. It is translated as CAISSDRVNYEQYV.

This chain connects TRBV10-3 to TRBJ2-1; D is uncertain. CDR1 is ENHRY, CDR2 SYGVKD, per germline. V was pared by 6 bases and J by 12 bases, with 15 bases between. CDR3 length: 12 residues. For the CDR3, the DNA is TGTGCCATCAGCCCCCCGGACCGACCGCAGTTCTTC. Translation: CAISPPDRPQFF.

This chain joins TRBV20-1 and TRBJ2-1, with unresolved D. This CDR3 region has 11 residues. The germline CDR1 and CDR2 sequences are DFQATT and SNEGSKA (reference sequence). V shed 3 bases and J shed 4 bases, with 4 bases lying between them. This chain's CDR3 is CSARGYNEQFF. The CDR3 region has the DNA TGCAGTGCTAGGGGGTACAATGAGCAGTTCTTC.

This clonotype was seen more than once but under ten times. The chain joins TRBV27 to TRBJ2-1; TRBD2 matches at 8 bases. V gave up 8 bases and J gave up 0 bases; unmatched junction bases: 6. The CDR3 is 15 amino acids. Germline V lookup: CDR1 MNHEY, CDR2 SMNVEV (reference sequence). CDR3: CASAEGTSSYNEQFF. The CDR3 coding sequence is TGTGCCAGCGCGGAAGGGACTAGCTCCTACAATGAGCAGTTCTTC.

In its sample, this clonotype was seen many times. V is TRBV7-2 and J is TRBJ1-5; a possible D gene is TRBD1 (6 bases). V lost 6 bases and J lost 7, with 13 bases in between. Germline V gene sequence: CDR1 SGHTA, CDR2 FQGNSA. This CDR3 region has 13 residues. This chain's CDR3 is CASSTQGDQPQHF. CDR3 nucleotide sequence: TGTGCCAGCAGTACACAGGGTGACCAGCCCCAGCATTTT.

This clonotype has a handful of counts. This chain connects TRBV7-6 to TRBJ2-7; 11 bases agree with TRBD1. The CDR3 is 15 residues long. The V segment lost 5 bases and the J segment 6 bases; nucleotides outside the gene matches: 9. Looked up from germline, CDR1 is SGHVS and CDR2 is FNYEAQ. This CDR3 is CASSLWGTGGREQYF. DNA of the CDR3: TGTGCCAGCAGCCTATGGGGGACAGGGGGACGCGAGCAGTACTTC.

The chain recombines TRBV5-4 with TRBJ1-5, with no clear D. Trimming pared 5 bases from V and 5 bases from J, leaving 8 bases between. The CDR3 sequence is 12 residues long. In germline, CDR1 is SGHNT, CDR2 YYREEE (reference sequence). DNA of the CDR3: TGTGCCAGCAGTTCGGATGATCAGCCCCAGCATTTT. The encoded protein is CASSSDDQPQHF.

There are a few counts of this clonotype. The rearrangement links TRBV19 to TRBJ2-3; possible D gene TRBD2, 5 bases. CDR1 and CDR2 from the germline V gene are LNHDA and SQIVND (reference sequence). V was cut by 11 bases and J by 0 bases, with 12 bases left in between. The CDR3 sequence is 13 residues long. CDR3 in DNA: TGTGCCTTACGGGGTATTAGCACAGATACGCAGTATTTT. Protein: CALRGISTDTQYF.

The chain carries TRBV12-3 or TRBV12-4 and TRBJ2-1; D is unresolved. V was shortened by 8 bases and J by 6 bases, with 8 bases between the two germline ends. CDR3 length equals 11 residues. CDR3 in DNA: TGTGCCAGCCTAGACCGCAATGAGCAGTTCTTC. Translating it yields CASLDRNEQFF.

The table lists this clonotype with a few counts. The chain uses TRBV7-2 and TRBJ2-7; the match to TRBD1 covers 8 bases. The CDR3 totals 14 residues. V dropped 2 bases and J dropped 5; count of bases not matched to a gene: 5. Per the germline V gene, CDR1 is SGHTA and CDR2 is FQGNSA. CDR3 amino acids: CASSLNRGSDEQYF. CDR3 sequence (DNA): TGTGCCAGCAGCTTAAACAGGGGGAGCGACGAGCAGTACTTC.

Only a few counts were recorded for this clonotype. J is TRBJ2-1 and V is TRBV4-3; D is possibly TRBD2 (5 bases). CDR3 length: 16 residues. Germline-derived CDR1 and CDR2 are LGHNA and YSLEER. V was clipped by 0 bases and J by 8 bases, with 17 bases between them. The CDR3 DNA reads TGCGCCAGCAGCCAAGACCTTAGCCGCTCTAGCCATGAGCAGTTCTTC. This sequence encodes CASSQDLSRSSHEQFF.

J is TRBJ1-5 and V is TRBV12-3 or TRBV12-4; possibly TRBD1 for D (6 bases). The ends were cut back, 7 bases at V and 6 bases at J, with 22 bases in the middle. The CDR3 runs to 16 residues. The CDR3 loop is CASTLARGVWSQPQHF. Written as DNA, the CDR3 is TGTGCCAGCACCCTCGCGAGGGGGGTTTGGAGTCAGCCCCAGCATTTT.

This clonotype was recorded at least ten times. An end of the junction does not agree with germline; a read error may underlie this. This chain uses TRBV12-3 or TRBV12-4 with TRBJ2-5; 7 bases align to TRBD1. CDR3 length: 11 residues. In nucleotides, the CDR3 is TGTGCCAGCAGTCACGGACAGGCTCTCGACTTC. It is translated as CASSHGQALDF.